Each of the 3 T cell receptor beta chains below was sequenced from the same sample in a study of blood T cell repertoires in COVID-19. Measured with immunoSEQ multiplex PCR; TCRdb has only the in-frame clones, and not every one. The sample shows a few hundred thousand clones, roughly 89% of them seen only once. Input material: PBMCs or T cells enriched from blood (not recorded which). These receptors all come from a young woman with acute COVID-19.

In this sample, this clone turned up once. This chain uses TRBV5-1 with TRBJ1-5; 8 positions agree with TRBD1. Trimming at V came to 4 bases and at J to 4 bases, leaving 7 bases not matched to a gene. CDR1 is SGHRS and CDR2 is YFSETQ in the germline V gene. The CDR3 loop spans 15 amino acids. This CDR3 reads CASSPQTGGNQPQHF. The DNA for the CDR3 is TGCGCCAGCAGCCCACAAACAGGGGGTAATCAGCCCCAGCATTTT.

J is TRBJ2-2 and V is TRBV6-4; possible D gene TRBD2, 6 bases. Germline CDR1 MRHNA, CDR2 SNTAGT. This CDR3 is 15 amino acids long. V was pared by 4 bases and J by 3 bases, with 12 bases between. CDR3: CASSGTGGYTGELFF. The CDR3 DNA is TGTGCCAGCAGTGGGACCGGAGGGTACACCGGGGAGCTGTTTTTT.

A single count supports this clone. CDR3 DNA: TGTGCCAGCAGCCAAGATTCAGGGGGGTTCTTGAACACTGAAGCTTTCTTT. Protein sequence: CASSQDSGGFLNTEAFF. The rearrangement links TRBV3-1 (or the pseudogene TRBV3-2) to TRBJ1-1, with 7 nucleotides matching TRBD1. CDR3 length: 17 residues. Germline-derived CDR1 and CDR2 are LGHDT and YNNKEL (reference sequence). V dropped 0 bases and J dropped 0; count of bases not matched to a gene: 7.